The clone carrying this T cell receptor beta chain was detected only once. The data originate from a study of CD8+ T cells in alopecia areata. This CDR3 spans 10 amino acids. Between the trimmed V and J ends, which lost 11 bases and 11 bases, there was a span of 15 bases. Germline loops: CDR1 SNHLY, CDR2 FYNNEI. cDNA reverse transcribed from extracted RNA served as the sequencing template. The table came from immunoSEQ multiplex PCR; TCRdb's copy has only in-frame clones and leaves some out. The repertoire holds about 150,000 clones, with around 55% as singletons. Sorted out of PBMCs were CD4+ T cells and CD8+ T cells.

The source was CD8+ T cells sorted from blood, collected at week 0. This clonotype was sampled from a human donor with alopecia areata. This chain uses TRBV2 with TRBJ1-2, with D perhaps TRBD1 (6 bases). The CDR3 nucleotides read TGTGCCTCAGGGGACTTTTGGTACACCTTC. It encodes CASGDFWYTF.